The TCR beta chain under discussion was sequenced for a study of T cell changes during pregnancy in multiple sclerosis. Looked up from germline, CDR1 is GTSNPN and CDR2 is SVGIG (reference sequence). The ends were cut back, 5 bases at V and 1 base at J, with 17 bases in the middle. The CDR3 is 15 amino acids. Sequencing used immunoSEQ multiplex PCR; TCRdb keeps in-frame clones, though not all of them. The table records about 44,000 clones, less than 90% of them present only once. Sequenced material: CD4+ T cells from peripheral blood mononuclear cells, taken in the first trimester of pregnancy. The sequence derives from a female donor with multiple sclerosis, enrolled in a pregnancy study. The chain recombines TRBV30 with TRBJ1-1; a possible D gene is TRBD1 (5 bases). The chain's CDR3 is CAWFRPRQPNTEAFF. The CDR3 DNA follows: TGTGCCTGGTTTCGTCCGAGACAGCCGAACACTGAAGCTTTCTTT.